The clone carrying this TCR beta chain turned up a few times. Its antigen is currently unknown. The sample comes from a study of T cells in Graves' hyperthyroidism and ophthalmopathy. Points from the study as a whole: Most thyroid-expanded clonotypes above 0.001 were also found in blood.

TCR beta CDR3 regions were amplified from RNA transcripts. With the HTBI primer set, the TCR CDR3 went through a first round of RT-PCR. TCRdb reanalysed the multiplex PCR reads using MiXCR and keeps one entry per CDR3 protein. The sample has some 370,000 distinct CDR3 sequences; over 13% are singletons. The sequenced sample was blood. The origin of this receptor is a middle-aged man with Graves' ophthalmopathy.

The CDR3 DNA follows: TGTGCCAGCAGCGTAAAGATAGCGGAAGGTACGCAGTATTTT. It encodes CASSVKIAEGTQYF. The rearrangement uses TRBV9 and TRBJ2-3, with D possibly matching TRBD2 (6 bases). The germline V gene encodes CDR1 SGDLS and CDR2 YYNGEE. The CDR3 is 14 residues long. V lost 1 base to trimming and J lost 8 bases, with 14 bases between them.